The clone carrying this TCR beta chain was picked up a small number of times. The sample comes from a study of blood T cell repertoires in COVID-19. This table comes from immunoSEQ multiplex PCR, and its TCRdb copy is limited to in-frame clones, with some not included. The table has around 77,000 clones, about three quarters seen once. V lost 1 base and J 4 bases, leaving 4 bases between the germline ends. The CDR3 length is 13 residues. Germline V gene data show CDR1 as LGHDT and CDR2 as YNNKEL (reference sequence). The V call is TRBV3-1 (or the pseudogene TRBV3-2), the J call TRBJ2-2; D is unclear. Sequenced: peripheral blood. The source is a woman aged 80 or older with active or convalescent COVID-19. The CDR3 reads CASSQVSTGELFF. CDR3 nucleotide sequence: TGTGCCAGCAGCCAAGTCTCCACCGGGGAGCTGTTTTTT.